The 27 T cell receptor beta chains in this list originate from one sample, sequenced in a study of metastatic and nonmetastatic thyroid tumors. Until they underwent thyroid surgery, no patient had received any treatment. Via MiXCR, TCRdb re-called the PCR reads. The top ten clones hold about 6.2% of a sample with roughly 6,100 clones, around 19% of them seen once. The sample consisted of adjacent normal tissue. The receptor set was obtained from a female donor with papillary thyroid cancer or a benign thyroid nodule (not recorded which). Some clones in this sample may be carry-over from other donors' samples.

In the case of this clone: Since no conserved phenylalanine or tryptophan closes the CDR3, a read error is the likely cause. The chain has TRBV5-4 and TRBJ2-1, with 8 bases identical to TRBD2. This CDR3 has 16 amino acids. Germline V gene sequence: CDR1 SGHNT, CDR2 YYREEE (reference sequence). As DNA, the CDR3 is TGTGTCAGCAGCTTGTATCGGGCGGGAGGAGGGAATGAGCAGTTCCTC. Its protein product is CVSSLYRAGGGNEQFL.

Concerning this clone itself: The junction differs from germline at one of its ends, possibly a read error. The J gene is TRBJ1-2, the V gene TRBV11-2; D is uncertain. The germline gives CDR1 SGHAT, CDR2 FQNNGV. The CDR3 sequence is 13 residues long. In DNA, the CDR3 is TGTGCCAGCAGTTTAGGAGACTGGGATTGCTACACATTC. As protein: CASSLGDWDCYTF.

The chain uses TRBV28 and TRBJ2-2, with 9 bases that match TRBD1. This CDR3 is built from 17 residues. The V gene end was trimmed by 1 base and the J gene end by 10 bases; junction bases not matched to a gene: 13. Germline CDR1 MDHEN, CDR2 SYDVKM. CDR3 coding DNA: TGTGCCAGCAGTTTATACGGACAGGGGTGGAACACCTTGGAGCTGTTTTTT. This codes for CASSLYGQGWNTLELFF.

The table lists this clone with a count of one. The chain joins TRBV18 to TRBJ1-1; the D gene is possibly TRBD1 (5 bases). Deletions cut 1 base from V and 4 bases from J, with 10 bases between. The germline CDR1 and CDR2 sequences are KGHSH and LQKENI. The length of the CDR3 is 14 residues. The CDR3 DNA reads TGTGCCAGCTCACCACAGGGGCCCCCCACTGAAGCTTTCTTT. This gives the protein CASSPQGPPTEAFF.

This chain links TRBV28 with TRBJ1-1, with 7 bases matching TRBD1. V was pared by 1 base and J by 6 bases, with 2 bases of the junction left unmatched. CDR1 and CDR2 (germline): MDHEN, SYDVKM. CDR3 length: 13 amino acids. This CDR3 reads CASSLYTGAEAFF. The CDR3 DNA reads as TGTGCCAGCAGTTTATATACAGGGGCTGAAGCTTTCTTT.

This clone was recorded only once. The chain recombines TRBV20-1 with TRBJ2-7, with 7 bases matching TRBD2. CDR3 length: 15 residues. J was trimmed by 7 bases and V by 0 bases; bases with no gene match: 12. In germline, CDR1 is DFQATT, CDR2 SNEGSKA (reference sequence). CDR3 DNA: TGCAGTGCTAGAGACCTCCAGCGGGGTATTCTGGAGCAGTACTTC. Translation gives CSARDLQRGILEQYF.

CDR3 DNA sequence: TGCAGTGCCCCGGGACAGGCTACCGAGCAGTACTTC. This translates into CSAPGQATEQYF. The chain employs TRBV20-1 and TRBJ2-7; 8 bases fit TRBD1. The V gene end was trimmed by 6 bases and the J gene end by 6 bases; junction bases not matched to a gene: 7. Germline CDR1 DFQATT, CDR2 SNEGSKA (reference sequence). CDR3 size: 12 residues.

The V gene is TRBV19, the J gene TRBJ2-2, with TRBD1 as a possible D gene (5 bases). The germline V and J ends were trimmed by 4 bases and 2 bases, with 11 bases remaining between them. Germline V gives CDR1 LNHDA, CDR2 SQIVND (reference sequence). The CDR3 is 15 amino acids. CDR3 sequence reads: CASSKQVPNTGELFF. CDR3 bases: TGTGCCAGTAGTAAACAGGTCCCTAACACCGGGGAGCTGTTTTTT.

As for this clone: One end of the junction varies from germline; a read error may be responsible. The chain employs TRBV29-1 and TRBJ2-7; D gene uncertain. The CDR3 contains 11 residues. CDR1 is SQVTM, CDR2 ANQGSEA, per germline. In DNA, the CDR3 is TGCAGCGTAAACCGGCCCTACGAGCGGTACTTC. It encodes CSVNRPYERYF.

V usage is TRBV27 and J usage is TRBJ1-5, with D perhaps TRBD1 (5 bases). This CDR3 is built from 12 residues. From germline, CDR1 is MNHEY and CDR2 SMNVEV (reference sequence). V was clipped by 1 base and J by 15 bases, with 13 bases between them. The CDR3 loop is CASSLYSGKPHF. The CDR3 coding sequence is TGTGCCAGCAGTTTATATTCAGGGAAGCCGCATTTT.

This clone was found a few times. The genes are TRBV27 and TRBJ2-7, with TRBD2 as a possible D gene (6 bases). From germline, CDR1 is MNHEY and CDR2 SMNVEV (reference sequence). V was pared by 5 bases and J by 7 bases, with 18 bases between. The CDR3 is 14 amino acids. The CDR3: CASSPRDSLGEQYV. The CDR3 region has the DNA TGTGCCAGCAGTCCCCGGGACTCCCTAGGGGAGCAGTACGTC.

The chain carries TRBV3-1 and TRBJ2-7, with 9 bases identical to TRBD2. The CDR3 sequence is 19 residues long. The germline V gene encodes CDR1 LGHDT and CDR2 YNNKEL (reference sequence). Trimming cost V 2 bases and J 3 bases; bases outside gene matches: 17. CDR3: CASSQRSGRLAGIYYEQYF. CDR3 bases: TGTGCCAGCAGCCAAAGATCCGGACGGCTAGCGGGGATCTACTACGAGCAGTACTTC.

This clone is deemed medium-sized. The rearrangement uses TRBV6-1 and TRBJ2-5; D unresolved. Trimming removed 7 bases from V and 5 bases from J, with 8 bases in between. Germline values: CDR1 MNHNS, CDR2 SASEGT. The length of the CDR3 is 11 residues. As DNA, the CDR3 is TGTGCCAGCACCCAGGTGGAGACCCAGTACTTC. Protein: CASTQVETQYF.

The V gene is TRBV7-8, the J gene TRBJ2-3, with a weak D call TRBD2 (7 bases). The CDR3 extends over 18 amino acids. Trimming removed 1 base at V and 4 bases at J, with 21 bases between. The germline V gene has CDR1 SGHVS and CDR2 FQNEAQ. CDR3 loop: CASSLEASGGGAADTQYF. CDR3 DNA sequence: TGTGCCAGCAGCTTAGAAGCTAGCGGTGGGGGGGCCGCAGATACGCAGTATTTT.

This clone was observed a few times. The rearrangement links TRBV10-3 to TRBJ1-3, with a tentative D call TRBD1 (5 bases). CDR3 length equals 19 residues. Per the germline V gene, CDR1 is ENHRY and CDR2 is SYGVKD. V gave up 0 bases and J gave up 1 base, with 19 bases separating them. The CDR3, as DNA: TGTGCCATCAGTGAGTCAAGGGCAGGGAGTTTGGGATCTGGAAACACCATATATTTT. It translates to CAISESRAGSLGSGNTIYF.

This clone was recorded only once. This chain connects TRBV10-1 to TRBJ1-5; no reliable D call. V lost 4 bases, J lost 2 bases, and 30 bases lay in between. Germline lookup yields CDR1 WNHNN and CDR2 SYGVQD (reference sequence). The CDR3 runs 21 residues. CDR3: CASSVQLPSSGAPFGNQPQHF. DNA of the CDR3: TGCGCCAGCAGTGTCCAGCTCCCGTCGTCGGGAGCACCTTTCGGCAATCAGCCCCAGCATTTT.

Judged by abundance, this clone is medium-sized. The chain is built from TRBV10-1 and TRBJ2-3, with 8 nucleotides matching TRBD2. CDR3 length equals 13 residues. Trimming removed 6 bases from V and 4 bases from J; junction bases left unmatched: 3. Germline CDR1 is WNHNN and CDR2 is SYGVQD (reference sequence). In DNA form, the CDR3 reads TGCGCCAGCAGGACTAGCGACTCAGATACGCAGTATTTT. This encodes CASRTSDSDTQYF.

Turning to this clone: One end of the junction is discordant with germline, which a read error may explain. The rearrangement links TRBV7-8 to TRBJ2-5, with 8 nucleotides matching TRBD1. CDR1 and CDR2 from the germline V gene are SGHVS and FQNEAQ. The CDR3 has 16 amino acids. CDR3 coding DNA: TGTGCCAGCAGCGCGCGGACAGGGATGGTCGGAGAGACCCATTACTTC. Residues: CASSARTGMVGETHYF.

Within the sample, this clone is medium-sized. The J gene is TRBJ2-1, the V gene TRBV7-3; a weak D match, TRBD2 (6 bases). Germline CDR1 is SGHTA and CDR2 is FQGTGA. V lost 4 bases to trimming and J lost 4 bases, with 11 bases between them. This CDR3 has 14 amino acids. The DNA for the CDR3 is TGTGCCAGCAGCTCTCCGGGACTGTACAATGAGCAGTTCTTC. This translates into CASSSPGLYNEQFF. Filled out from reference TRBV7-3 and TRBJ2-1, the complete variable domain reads GAGVSQTPSNKVTEKGKYVELRCDPISGHTALYWYRQSLGQGPEFLIYFQGTGAADDSGLPNDRFFAVRPEGSVSTLKIQRTERGDSAVYLCASSSPGLYNEQFFGPGTRLTVL.

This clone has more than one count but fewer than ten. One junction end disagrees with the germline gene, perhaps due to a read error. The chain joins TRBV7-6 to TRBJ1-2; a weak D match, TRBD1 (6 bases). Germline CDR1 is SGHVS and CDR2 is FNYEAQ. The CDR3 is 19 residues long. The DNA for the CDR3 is TGTGCTAGCAGCAGAGAGGGAGGCATACAGGGTGATAAGGGCTATGGCTACACCTTC. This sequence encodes CASSREGGIQGDKGYGYTF.

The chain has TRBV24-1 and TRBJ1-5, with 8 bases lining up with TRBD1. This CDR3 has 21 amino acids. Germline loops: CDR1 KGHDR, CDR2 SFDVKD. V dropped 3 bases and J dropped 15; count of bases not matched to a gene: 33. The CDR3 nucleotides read TGTGCCACCAGTGATCCGAACTCCAGGGGGCGCCGGGGCAGGGATTTTCCGTTTTCGCATTTT. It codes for CATSDPNSRGRRGRDFPFSHF.

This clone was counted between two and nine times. Here the CDR3 reads CASKALLGGGKTEAFF. The CDR3 coding sequence is TGTGCCAGCAAAGCACTTCTCGGAGGGGGCAAGACTGAAGCTTTCTTT. The chain links TRBV27 to TRBJ1-1; 7 bases fit TRBD1. The germline CDR1 and CDR2 sequences are MNHEY and SMNVEV (reference sequence). The junction had 16 bases not matched to a gene; V was cut back by 7 bases and J by 5 bases. The CDR3 spans 16 residues.

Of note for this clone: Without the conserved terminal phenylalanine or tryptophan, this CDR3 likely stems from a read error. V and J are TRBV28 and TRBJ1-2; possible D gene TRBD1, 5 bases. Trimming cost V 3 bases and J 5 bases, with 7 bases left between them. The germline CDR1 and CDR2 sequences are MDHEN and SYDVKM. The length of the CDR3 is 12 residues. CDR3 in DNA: TGTGCCAGCAGTTTTAGGGGATATGGCTACACCCTC. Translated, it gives CASSFRGYGYTL.

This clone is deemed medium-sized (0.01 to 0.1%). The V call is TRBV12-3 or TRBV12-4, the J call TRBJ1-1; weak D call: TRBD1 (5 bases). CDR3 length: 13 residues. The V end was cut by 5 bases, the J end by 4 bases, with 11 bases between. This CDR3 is CASSQVRVTEAFF. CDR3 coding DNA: TGTGCCAGCAGTCAAGTCAGGGTCACTGAAGCTTTCTTT.

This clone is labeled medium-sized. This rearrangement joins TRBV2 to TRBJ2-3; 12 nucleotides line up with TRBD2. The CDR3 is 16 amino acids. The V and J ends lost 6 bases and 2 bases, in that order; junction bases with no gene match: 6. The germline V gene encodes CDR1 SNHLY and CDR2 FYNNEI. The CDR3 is CASREGLAGFTDTQYF. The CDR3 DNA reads TGTGCCAGCAGGGAGGGACTAGCGGGTTTCACAGATACGCAGTATTTT.

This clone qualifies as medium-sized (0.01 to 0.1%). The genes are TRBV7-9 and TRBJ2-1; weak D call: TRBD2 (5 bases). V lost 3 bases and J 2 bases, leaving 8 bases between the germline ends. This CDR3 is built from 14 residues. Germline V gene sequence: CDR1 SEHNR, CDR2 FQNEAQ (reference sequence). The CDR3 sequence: CASSLDGAYNEQFF. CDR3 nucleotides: TGTGCCAGCAGCTTGGACGGGGCCTACAATGAGCAGTTCTTC.

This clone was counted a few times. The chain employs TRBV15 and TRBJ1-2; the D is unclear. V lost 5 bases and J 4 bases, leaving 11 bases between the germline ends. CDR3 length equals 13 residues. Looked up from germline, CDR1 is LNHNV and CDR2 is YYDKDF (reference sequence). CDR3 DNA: TGTGCCACCAGCGAGGGAGCAATCTATGGCTACACCTTC. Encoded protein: CATSEGAIYGYTF.